The clone carrying this T cell receptor beta chain was found a few times. Its target is unknown. These data are taken from a study of Graves' ophthalmopathy and Graves' hyperthyroidism. Study conclusions and caveats: Ophthalmopathy progression was predicted with 55% to 71% sensitivity and around 72% specificity.

Diagnostic conclusions were grounded in clinical symptoms, serum thyroxine, TRAb, thyroid ultrasound and orbital computed tomography. RNA transcripts provided the template for amplifying TCR beta CDR3 regions. Second-round multiplex PCR followed a first-round RT-PCR using HTBI primers. In TCRdb, the multiplex PCR reads were re-called with MiXCR into one record per CDR3 protein. The profile shows over a million distinct CDR3 sequences, about 38% of them singletons. Per the germline V gene, CDR1 is GTSNPN and CDR2 is SVGIG (reference sequence). This CDR3 has 14 residues. Between the trimmed V and J ends, which lost 4 bases and 5 bases, there was a span of 17 bases.

The receptor was derived from an adult man with Graves' hyperthyroidism. This chain uses TRBV30 with TRBJ1-1; D may be TRBD1 (5 bases). The sequenced material came from peripheral blood or thyroid tissue (not recorded which). This CDR3 is CAWTTLAGTTEAFF. In DNA, the CDR3 is TGTGCCTGGACGACCCTGGCCGGGACTACTGAAGCTTTCTTT.